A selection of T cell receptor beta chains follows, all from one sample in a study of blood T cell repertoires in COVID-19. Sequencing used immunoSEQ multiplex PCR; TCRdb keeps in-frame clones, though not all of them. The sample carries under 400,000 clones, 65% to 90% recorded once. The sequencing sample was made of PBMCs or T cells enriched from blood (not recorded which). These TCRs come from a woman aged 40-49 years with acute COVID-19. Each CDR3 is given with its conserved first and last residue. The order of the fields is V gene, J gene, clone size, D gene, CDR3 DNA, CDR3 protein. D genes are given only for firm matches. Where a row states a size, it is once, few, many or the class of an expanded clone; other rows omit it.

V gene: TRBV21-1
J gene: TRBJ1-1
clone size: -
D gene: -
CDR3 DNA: TGTGCCAGCAGCAAAGGGCCCGACAGGGGGATCCGGAGCACTGAAGCTTTCTTT
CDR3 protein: CASSKGPDRGIRSTEAFF

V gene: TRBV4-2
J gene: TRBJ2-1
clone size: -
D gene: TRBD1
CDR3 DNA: TGTGCCAGCAGCCAACGGGACAGGGGGCAAGGTGAGCAGTTCTTC
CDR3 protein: CASSQRDRGQGEQFF

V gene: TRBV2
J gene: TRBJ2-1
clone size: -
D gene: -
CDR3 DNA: TGTGCCGGAAAACAGGGTCAGGCTGAGCAGTTCTTC
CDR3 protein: CAGKQGQAEQFF

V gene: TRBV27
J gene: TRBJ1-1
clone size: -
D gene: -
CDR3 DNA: TGTGCCAGCAGATCCAGGGAAGTGAACACTGAAGCTTTCTTT
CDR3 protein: CASRSREVNTEAFF

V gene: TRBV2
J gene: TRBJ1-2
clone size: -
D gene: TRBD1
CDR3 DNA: TGTGCCAGCAGCAGACAGGGGAACAACTATGGCTACACCTTC
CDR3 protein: CASSRQGNNYGYTF

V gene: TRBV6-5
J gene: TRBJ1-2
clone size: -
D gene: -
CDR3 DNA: TGTGCCAGCAGTTACACAAGACAAATTAACTATGGCTACACCTTC
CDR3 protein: CASSYTRQINYGYTF

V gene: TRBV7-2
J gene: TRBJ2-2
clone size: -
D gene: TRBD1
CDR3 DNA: TGTGCCAGCTGGCCGGGACAGGGGAATACCGGGGAGCTGTTTTTT
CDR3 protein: CASWPGQGNTGELFF

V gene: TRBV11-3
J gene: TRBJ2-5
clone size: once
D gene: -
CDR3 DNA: TGTGCCAGCAGCCGCGGGCTACAAGAGACCCAGTACTTC
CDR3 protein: CASSRGLQETQYF

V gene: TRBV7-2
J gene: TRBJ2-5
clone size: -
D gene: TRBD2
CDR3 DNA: TGTGCCAGCAGCTCTAAACGTAGAGCGGGGGGCGGGGAGACCCAGTACTTC
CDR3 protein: CASSSKRRAGGGETQYF

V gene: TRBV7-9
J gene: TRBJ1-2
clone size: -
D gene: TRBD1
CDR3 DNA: TGTGCCAGCAGCCCGGGACAGGGTGACTATGGCTACACCTTC
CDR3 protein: CASSPGQGDYGYTF

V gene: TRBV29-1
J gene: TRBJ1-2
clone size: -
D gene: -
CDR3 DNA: TGCAGCGGTAGGACAGCGGCTAACTATGGCTACACCTTC
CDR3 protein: CSGRTAANYGYTF

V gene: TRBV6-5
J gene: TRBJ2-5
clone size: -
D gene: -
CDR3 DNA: TGTGCCAGCAGTTACTCGGGGCAGGCCTGGGAGACCCAGTACTTC
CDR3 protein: CASSYSGQAWETQYF

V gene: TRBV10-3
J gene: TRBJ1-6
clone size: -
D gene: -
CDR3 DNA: TGTGCCATCAGTGAGTCCTCAGGGACACCATATAATTCACCCCTCCACTTT
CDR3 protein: CAISESSGTPYNSPLHF

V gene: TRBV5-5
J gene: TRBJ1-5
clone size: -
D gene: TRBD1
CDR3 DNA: TGTGCCAGCAGCTTTTTGGACAGGGGGAAAAATCAGCCCCAGCATTTT
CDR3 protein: CASSFLDRGKNQPQHF

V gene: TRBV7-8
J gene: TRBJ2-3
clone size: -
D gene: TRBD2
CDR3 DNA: TGTGCCAGCAGCCTTAGCGGGACGACAGATACGCAGTATTTT
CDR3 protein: CASSLSGTTDTQYF

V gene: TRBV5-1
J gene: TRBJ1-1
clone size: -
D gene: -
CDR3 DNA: TGCGCCAGCAGCTTGATCAGGGGTGGGGATGGCACTGAAGCTTTCTTT
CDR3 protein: CASSLIRGGDGTEAFF

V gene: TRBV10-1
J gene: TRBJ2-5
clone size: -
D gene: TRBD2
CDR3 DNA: TGCGCCAGCCAAAGGATAACGGGAGGGCCGGGCGAGACCCAGTACTTC
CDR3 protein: CASQRITGGPGETQYF

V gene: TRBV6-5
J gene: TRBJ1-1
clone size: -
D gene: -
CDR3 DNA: TGTGCCAGCAGCTTGGACCCGGGGGTGACTGAAGCTTTCTTT
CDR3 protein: CASSLDPGVTEAFF

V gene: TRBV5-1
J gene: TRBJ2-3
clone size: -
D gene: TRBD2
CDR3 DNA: TGCGCCAGCAGCTTGGGGGCGTCGGCTAGCGGGAGTAGGCCAGATACGCAGTATTTT
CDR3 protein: CASSLGASASGSRPDTQYF

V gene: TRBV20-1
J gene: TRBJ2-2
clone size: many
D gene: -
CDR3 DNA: TGCAGTACCTACTCAAACGGGGAGCTGTTTTTT
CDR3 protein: CSTYSNGELFF